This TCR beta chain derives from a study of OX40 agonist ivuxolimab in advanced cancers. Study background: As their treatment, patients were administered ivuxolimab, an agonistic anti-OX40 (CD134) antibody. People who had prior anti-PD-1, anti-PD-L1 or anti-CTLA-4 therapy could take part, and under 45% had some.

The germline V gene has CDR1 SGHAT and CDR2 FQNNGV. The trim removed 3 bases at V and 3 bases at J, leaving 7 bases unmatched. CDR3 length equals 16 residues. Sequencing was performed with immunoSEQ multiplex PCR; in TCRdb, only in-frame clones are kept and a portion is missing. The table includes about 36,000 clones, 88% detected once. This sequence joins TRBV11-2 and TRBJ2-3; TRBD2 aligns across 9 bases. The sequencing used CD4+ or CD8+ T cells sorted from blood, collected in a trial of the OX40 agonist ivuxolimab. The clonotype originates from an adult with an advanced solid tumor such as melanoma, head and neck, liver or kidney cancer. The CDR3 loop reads CASSFGGRAKTDTQYF. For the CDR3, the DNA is TGTGCCAGCAGCTTCGGCGGGAGGGCCAAAACAGATACGCAGTATTTT. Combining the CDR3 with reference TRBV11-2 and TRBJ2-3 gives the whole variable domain EAGVAQSPRYKIIEKRQSVAFWCNPISGHATLYWYQQILGQGPKLLIQFQNNGVVDDSQLPKDRFSAERLKGVDSTLKIQPAKLEDSAVYLCASSFGGRAKTDTQYFGPGTRLTVL.